A selection of T cell receptor beta chains follows, all from one sample in a study of blood T cell repertoires in COVID-19. Only in-frame clones appear in the TCRdb table, and some are missing; sequencing was by immunoSEQ multiplex PCR. The repertoire holds about 330,000 clones, with 87% as singletons. The sequenced material came from PBMCs or T cells enriched from blood (not recorded which). Receptors were obtained from a woman in her twenties or thirties who had recovered from COVID-19. CDR3s include the opening cysteine and the closing phenylalanine or tryptophan. D genes are given only for firm matches. Rows give clone size only sometimes, using once, few, many, or a class for an expanded clone.

>TRBJ1-2|14|TRBD1|.|TRBV4-2
CASSLGDDRGGYTF
TGTGCCAGCAGCCTCGGGGACGACAGGGGCGGCTACACCTTC
>TRBJ2-1|16|.|.|TRBV7-9
CASVSRGSGAYNEQFF
TGTGCCAGCGTATCACGGGGGTCCGGGGCCTACAATGAGCAGTTCTTC
>TRBJ1-3|15|.|.|TRBV7-9
CASSLTGSSGNTIYF
TGTGCCAGCAGCTTAACAGGCTCCTCTGGAAACACCATATATTTT
>TRBJ1-2|15|.|.|TRBV3-1/TRBV3-2
CASSPARRGSYGYTF
TGTGCCAGCAGCCCTGCTCGCAGGGGCAGCTATGGCTACACCTTC
>TRBJ1-4|15|.|.|TRBV18
CASSRIHAGGEKLFF
TGTGCCAGCTCACGTATCCACGCGGGGGGTGAAAAACTGTTTTTT
>TRBJ2-5|15|TRBD1|.|TRBV18
CASSPYGQDQETQYF
TGTGCCAGCTCACCTTACGGACAGGACCAAGAGACCCAGTACTTC
>TRBJ1-2|14|.|few|TRBV5-4
CASRSPGDNGGYTF
TGTGCCAGCAGATCCCCGGGTGATAATGGGGGCTACACCTTC
>TRBJ2-4|16|.|.|TRBV5-1
CASSLLGDSFKNIQYF
TGCGCCAGCAGCTTGCTAGGAGACTCTTTCAAAAACATTCAGTACTTC
>TRBJ1-3|15|.|.|TRBV3-1/TRBV3-2
CASSQIATGGNTIYF
TGTGCCAGCAGCCAAATAGCTACAGGCGGAAACACCATATATTTT
>TRBJ1-2|15|TRBD1|.|TRBV6-5
CASPRGTGVSYGYTF
TGTGCCAGCCCCAGAGGGACAGGGGTTTCCTATGGCTACACCTTC
>TRBJ2-3|19|.|.|TRBV6-2/TRBV6-3
CASSYLAGRPRGDTDTQYF
TGTGCCAGCAGTTACTTGGCGGGTCGTCCCCGGGGAGACACAGATACGCAGTATTTT
>TRBJ1-1|14|TRBD1|.|TRBV7-2
CASSTDRGYTEAFF
TGTGCCAGCAGCACCGACAGGGGATACACTGAAGCTTTCTTT
>TRBJ1-2|13|TRBD1|.|TRBV12-3/TRBV12-4
CASRKDRAYGYTF
TGTGCCAGCAGGAAGGACAGGGCCTATGGCTACACCTTC
>TRBJ2-7|14|TRBD1|.|TRBV7-9
CASSNRQGRYEQYF
TGTGCCAGCAGCAACCGACAGGGAAGATACGAGCAGTACTTC
>TRBJ1-4|15|.|.|TRBV7-2
CASSLAVATNEKLFF
TGTGCCAGCAGCTTAGCGGTAGCTACTAATGAAAAACTGTTTTTT
>TRBJ1-1|14|.|.|TRBV19
CASSIRGMNTEAFF
TGTGCCAGTAGTATAAGGGGAATGAACACTGAAGCTTTCTTT
>TRBJ2-4|14|TRBD1|.|TRBV7-2
CASSIRQGKNIQYF
TGTGCCAGCAGCATCCGACAGGGGAAAAACATTCAGTACTTC
>TRBJ2-5|15|.|.|TRBV9
CASSRMEGSQETQYF
TGTGCCAGCAGCCGAATGGAGGGGAGTCAAGAGACCCAGTACTTC
>TRBJ1-5|14|TRBD1|.|TRBV30
CAWSVSGGHQPQHF
TGTGCCTGGAGTGTATCAGGGGGACATCAGCCCCAGCATTTT
>TRBJ1-2|16|TRBD1|few|TRBV29-1
CSADSPSRDSSYGYTF
TGCAGCGCAGATAGCCCAAGCCGGGACAGCTCCTATGGCTACACCTTC
>TRBJ1-1|14|.|.|TRBV3-1/TRBV3-2
CASSHPEGNTEAFF
TGTGCCAGCAGCCACCCGGAGGGGAACACTGAAGCTTTCTTT
>TRBJ1-1|12|.|.|TRBV19
CATGDGGTEAFF
TGTGCCACCGGCGACGGGGGCACTGAAGCTTTCTTT
>TRBJ2-7|13|.|.|TRBV6-5
CASSLQGWGEQYF
TGTGCCAGCTCCCTCCAGGGCTGGGGCGAGCAGTACTTC
>TRBJ1-1|14|TRBD1|.|TRBV29-1
CSVLTGTGSTEAFF
TGCAGCGTTTTAACCGGGACAGGGTCCACTGAAGCTTTCTTT
>TRBJ1-2|14|.|.|TRBV3-1/TRBV3-2
CASSQPPVNYGYTF
TGTGCCAGCAGCCAACCCCCCGTTAACTATGGCTACACCTTC
>TRBJ1-2|16|TRBD1|.|TRBV19
CASRRTGSEANYGYTF
TGTGCCAGTAGGAGGACAGGGAGCGAGGCTAACTATGGCTACACCTTC
>TRBJ1-6|14|.|.|TRBV9
CASSLGGAGSPLHF
TGTGCCAGCAGCCTCGGGGGGGCTGGTTCACCCCTCCACTTT
>TRBJ1-1|14|TRBD1|.|TRBV27
CASSPGTGTTEAFF
TGTGCCAGCAGTCCCGGGACAGGGACCACTGAAGCTTTCTTT
>TRBJ1-3|15|.|.|TRBV30
CAWSVGGSVGNTIYF
TGTGCCTGGAGTGTCGGAGGGAGTGTTGGAAACACCATATATTTT
>TRBJ1-1|12|.|.|TRBV5-1
CASSLTGIGAFF
TGCGCCAGCAGCTTGACGGGGATTGGAGCTTTCTTT
>TRBJ2-2|15|TRBD2|.|TRBV6-6
CASRRTSGTTGELFF
TGTGCCAGCAGAAGAACTAGCGGGACCACCGGGGAGCTGTTTTTT
>TRBJ1-2|14|TRBD1|.|TRBV5-1
CASSLGTGGNGYTF
TGCGCCAGCAGCTTGGGGACAGGGGGAAATGGCTACACCTTC
>TRBJ2-4|14|TRBD1|.|TRBV5-8
CASSLGQGINIQYF
TGTGCCAGCAGCTTGGGACAGGGTATAAACATTCAGTACTTC
>TRBJ1-1|15|TRBD1|.|TRBV30
CAWSEQGGENTEAFF
TGTGCCTGGAGTGAGCAGGGGGGTGAGAACACTGAAGCTTTCTTT
>TRBJ1-1|15|.|.|TRBV19
CASSGRLTTNGEAFF
TGTGCCAGTAGTGGAAGACTCACGACGAACGGTGAAGCTTTCTTT
>TRBJ1-6|16|TRBD1|.|TRBV6-6
CASSYSGGTGNSPLHF
TGTGCCAGCAGTTACTCAGGGGGGACAGGGAACTCACCCCTCCACTTT
>TRBJ1-5|17|.|once|TRBV19
CASSASIIRTGNQPQHF
TGTGCCAGTAGCGCATCGATAATTCGGACAGGCAATCAGCCCCAGCATTTT
>TRBJ1-1|13|.|.|TRBV12-3/TRBV12-4
CASSPGLNTEAFF
TGTGCCAGCAGCCCGGGGTTGAACACTGAAGCTTTCTTT